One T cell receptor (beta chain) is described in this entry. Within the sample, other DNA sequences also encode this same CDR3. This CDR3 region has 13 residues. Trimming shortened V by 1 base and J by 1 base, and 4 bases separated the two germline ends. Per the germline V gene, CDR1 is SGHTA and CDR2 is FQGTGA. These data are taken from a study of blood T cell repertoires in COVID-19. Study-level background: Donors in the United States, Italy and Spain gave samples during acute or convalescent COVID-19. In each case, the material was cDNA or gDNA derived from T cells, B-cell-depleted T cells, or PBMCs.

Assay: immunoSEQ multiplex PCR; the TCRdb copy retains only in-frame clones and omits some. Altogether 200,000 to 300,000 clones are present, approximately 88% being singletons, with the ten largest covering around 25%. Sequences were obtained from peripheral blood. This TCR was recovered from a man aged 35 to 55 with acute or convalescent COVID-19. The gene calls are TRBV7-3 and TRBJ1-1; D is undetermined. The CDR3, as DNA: TGTGCCAGCAGCTTAAGCGAGAACACTGAAGCTTTCTTT. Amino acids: CASSLSENTEAFF.